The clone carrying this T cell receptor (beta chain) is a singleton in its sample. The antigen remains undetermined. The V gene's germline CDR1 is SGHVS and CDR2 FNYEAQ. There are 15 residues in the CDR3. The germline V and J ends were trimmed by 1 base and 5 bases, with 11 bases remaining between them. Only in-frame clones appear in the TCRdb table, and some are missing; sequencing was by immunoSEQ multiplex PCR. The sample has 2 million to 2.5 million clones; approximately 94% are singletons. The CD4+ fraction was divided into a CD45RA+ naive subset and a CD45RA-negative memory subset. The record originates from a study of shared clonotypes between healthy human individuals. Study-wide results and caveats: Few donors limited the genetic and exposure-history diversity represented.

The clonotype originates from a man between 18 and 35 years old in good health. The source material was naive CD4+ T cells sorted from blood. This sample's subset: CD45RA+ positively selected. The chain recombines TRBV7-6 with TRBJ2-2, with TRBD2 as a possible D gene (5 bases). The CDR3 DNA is TGTGCCAGCAGCTTAGTTTGGACTGATACCGGGGAGCTGTTTTTT. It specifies CASSLVWTDTGELFF. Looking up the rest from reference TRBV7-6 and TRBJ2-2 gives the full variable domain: GAGVSQSPRYKVTKRGQDVALRCDPISGHVSLYWYRQALGQGPEFLTYFNYEAQQDKSGLPNDRFSAERPEGSISTLTIQRTEQRDSAMYRCASSLVWTDTGELFFGEGSRLTVL.